This T cell receptor (beta chain) originates from a study of shared clonotypes between healthy human individuals. Around 300 ng DNA, some 30,000 T cell genomes, went into unsorted PBMC replicate PCRs. The team ran DNA from unsorted PBMCs on ten immunoSEQ deep assay plates for sequencing. The data were produced by immunoSEQ multiplex PCR, yet TCRdb's version contains in-frame clones alone and is incomplete. The table has fewer than 550,000 clones, about 79% seen once; the top ten hold about 12%. A single count supports this clone. Antigen unknown. Notes on the study in general: Donors were few, which limited the genetic and exposure-history diversity represented.

Germline V CDR1 and CDR2: SGHNT, YYREEE (reference sequence). The CDR3 consists of 18 residues. After removal of 0 bases from V and 0 bases from J, the junction contained 6 bases not matched to a gene. Sequenced input: PBMCs. The sequence was obtained from a woman between 40 and 50 years old in good health. Some clones in this sample may be carry-over from other donors' samples. V gene TRBV5-4 combines with J gene TRBJ2-3, with TRBD2 matching 11 bases. The CDR3 loop is CASSLVLAGGPSTDTQYF. For the CDR3, the DNA is TGTGCCAGCAGCTTGGTGCTAGCGGGAGGCCCGAGCACAGATACGCAGTATTTT.